The 32 T cell receptor beta chains in this list originate from one sample, sequenced in a study of blood T cell repertoires in COVID-19. Libraries were prepared by immunoSEQ multiplex PCR; TCRdb keeps only in-frame clonotypes and omits some of them. The sample gives around 150,000 clones, around 87% of which show up once; under 3.5% is in the top ten. Material for sequencing was peripheral blood. The receptors here all came from a woman aged 60-75 years with active COVID-19.

This clone showed up just once. This same CDR3 is encoded by further DNA sequences in the sample. V and J are TRBV18 and TRBJ1-1; D call uncertain. Germline-derived CDR1 and CDR2 are KGHSH and LQKENI. V shed 1 base and J shed 1 base, with 4 bases lying between them. The CDR3 extends over 13 amino acids. The CDR3 nucleotides read TGTGCCAGCTCACCACGCGAGAACACTGAAGCTTTCTTT. Translating it yields CASSPRENTEAFF.

In its sample, this clone was seen once. V usage is TRBV28 and J usage is TRBJ2-1; possibly TRBD2 for D (6 bases). Trimming stripped 6 bases from V and 3 bases from J, with 12 bases between. Germline V gives CDR1 MDHEN, CDR2 SYDVKM. The CDR3 runs to 14 residues. CDR3 residues: CASRRGGGYNEQFF. CDR3 sequence (DNA): TGTGCCAGCAGACGTGGGGGAGGCTACAATGAGCAGTTCTTC.

This CDR3 is CASSSQGSGNTIYF. In DNA form, the CDR3 reads TGTGCCAGCAGCTCACAGGGCTCTGGAAACACCATATATTTT. The rearrangement links TRBV9 to TRBJ1-3; possibly TRBD1 for D (6 bases). Germline CDR1 reads SGDLS; CDR2 reads YYNGEE. The CDR3 runs to 14 residues. Trimming took off 4 bases at V and 0 bases at J, with 8 bases between the two ends.

The gene calls are TRBV11-3 and TRBJ2-4; 11 positions match TRBD1. The trim removed 1 base at V and 8 bases at J, leaving 7 bases unmatched. The germline CDR1 and CDR2 sequences are SGHNT and YENEEA. The CDR3 spans 16 residues. CDR3 region: CASSLGPGQGDDIQYF. The CDR3 region has the DNA TGTGCCAGCAGCTTAGGACCGGGACAGGGGGATGACATTCAGTACTTC.

The V and J genes are TRBV14 and TRBJ2-2, with D unclear. The V end was cut by 4 bases, the J end by 3 bases, with 3 bases between. Looked up from germline, CDR1 is SGHDN and CDR2 is FVKESK. This CDR3 contains 12 residues. The CDR3 here is CASSPYTGELFF. DNA for the CDR3: TGTGCCAGCAGCCCCTACACCGGGGAGCTGTTTTTT. The entire variable domain, with the rest obtained from reference TRBV14 and TRBJ2-2, is as follows: EAGVTQFPSHSVIEKGQTVTLRCDPISGHDNLYWYRRVMGKEIKFLLHFVKESKQDESGMPNNRFLAERTGGTYSTLKVQPAELEDSGVYFCASSPYTGELFFGEGSRLTVL.

CDR3 coding DNA: TGCGCCAGCATTGGGGACTTAGGAGAGACCCAGTACTTC. This gives the protein CASIGDLGETQYF. V usage is TRBV10-2 and J usage is TRBJ2-5, with D maybe TRBD2 (6 bases). Germline CDR1 is WSHSY and CDR2 is SAAADI. The CDR3 has 13 residues. V was pared by 7 bases and J by 4 bases, with 13 bases between.

This chain connects TRBV5-3 to TRBJ2-1; no reliable D call. TRBV5-3 is treated as an ORF (open reading frame) with a function not yet certain. There are 12 residues in the CDR3. The V end lost 2 bases, the J end lost 8 bases, and 8 bases lay between the germline ends. Here the CDR3 DNA reads TGTGCCAGAAGCTTCCCCCTAGATGAGCAGTTCTTC. Its translation: CARSFPLDEQFF.

This clone occurred once. V and J are TRBV29-1 and TRBJ2-2, with D possibly matching TRBD2 (8 bases). Germline V lookup: CDR1 SQVTM, CDR2 ANQGSEA. With 0 bases removed from V and 6 bases from J, the gap between germline ends came to 26 bases. The CDR3 is 19 residues long. The CDR3 coding sequence is TGCAGCGTTGAAGATCGAAGGGGGCTAGCGGGTTCCATTTCCGGGGAGCTGTTTTTT. Encoded protein: CSVEDRRGLAGSISGELFF.

This chain links TRBV27 with TRBJ2-3; 10 nucleotides align to TRBD1. V trimming: 6 bases; J trimming: 4 bases; junction bases outside the gene matches: 10. Per germline, CDR1 MNHEY and CDR2 SMNVEV (reference sequence). The CDR3 runs 16 residues. This CDR3 reads CASRSLDRGGSDTQYF. The CDR3 DNA sequence: TGTGCCAGCAGGTCCTTGGACAGGGGGGGATCAGATACGCAGTATTTT.

The gene calls are TRBV28 and TRBJ1-5; 7 nucleotides agree with TRBD1. V dropped 7 bases and J dropped 5; count of bases not matched to a gene: 11. The germline CDR1 and CDR2 sequences are MDHEN and SYDVKM. This CDR3 contains 15 residues. CDR3 DNA: TGTGCCAGCACCCCAGCAGGAGGGGGCGATCAGCCCCAGCATTTT. It translates to CASTPAGGGDQPQHF.

V usage is TRBV5-1 and J usage is TRBJ2-7; 10 nucleotides line up with TRBD2. CDR1 SGHRS and CDR2 YFSETQ come from the germline V gene. Germline trimming cut 1 base from V and 9 bases from J; bases unmatched to any gene: 7. The CDR3 contains 14 residues. The CDR3 region has the DNA TGCGCCAGCAGCTTGTCAGCGGGAGGGGGCGCGCAGTACTTC. This codes for CASSLSAGGGAQYF.

CDR3 in DNA: TGTGCCAGCAGCTTAGGCCCCCCTCGCTCCAGGGATGGCTACACCTTC. This sequence encodes CASSLGPPRSRDGYTF. The chain recombines TRBV7-4 with TRBJ1-2; TRBD1 is a possible D gene (5 bases). V shed 1 base and J shed 6 bases, with 18 bases lying between them. Germline V gene data show CDR1 as SGHVT and CDR2 as SQSDAQ. This CDR3 is built from 16 residues.

The rearrangement uses TRBV11-2 and TRBJ2-7; D is undetermined. Deletions cut 4 bases from V and 5 bases from J, with 6 bases between. CDR1 and CDR2 (germline): SGHAT, FQNNGV. This CDR3 comprises 11 residues. The CDR3 region is CASSYQNEQYF. In DNA form, the CDR3 reads TGTGCCAGCAGCTATCAAAACGAGCAGTACTTC.

The V gene is TRBV28, the J gene TRBJ1-2; D gene uncertain. Trimming removed 6 bases from V and 8 bases from J, with 13 bases in between. Germline CDR1 is MDHEN and CDR2 is SYDVKM. The length of the CDR3 is 12 residues. The CDR3 DNA reads TGTGCCAGCAGCCTACAGCTCCCCGGCTACACCTTC. It translates to CASSLQLPGYTF.

J is TRBJ2-5 and V is TRBV7-6; the match to TRBD1 covers 7 bases. The CDR3 is 15 amino acids. The V segment lost 6 bases and the J segment 5 bases; nucleotides outside the gene matches: 12. Germline V gene lookup returns CDR1 SGHVS and CDR2 FNYEAQ. The CDR3 bases are TGTGCCAGCAGACCAGAGACAGGGCCGGGGGAGACCCAGTACTTC. It specifies CASRPETGPGETQYF.

The rearrangement links TRBV3-1 (or the pseudogene TRBV3-2) to TRBJ2-2; a weak D match, TRBD2 (5 bases). This CDR3 comprises 15 residues. V was trimmed by 5 bases and J by 8 bases, leaving 18 bases between them. Per germline, CDR1 LGHDT and CDR2 YNNKEL (reference sequence). CDR3 bases: TGTGCCAGCAGCTCTCGACGGGGTGTGGAGGGGGAGCTGTTTTTT. This encodes CASSSRRGVEGELFF.

In nucleotides, the CDR3 is TGCAGTGCTAGTCGACAGGGTTCGGGCACAGATACGCAGTATTTT. Its translation is CSASRQGSGTDTQYF. The chain carries TRBV20-1 and TRBJ2-3, with 7 bases lining up with TRBD1. This CDR3 is built from 15 residues. Germline lookup yields CDR1 DFQATT and CDR2 SNEGSKA (reference sequence). V lost 3 bases, J lost 1 base, and 7 bases stayed unmatched.

The rearrangement links TRBV27 to TRBJ1-2, with TRBD1 matching over 9 bases. The V gene's germline CDR1 is MNHEY and CDR2 SMNVEV (reference sequence). Trimming cost V 5 bases and J 10 bases; bases outside gene matches: 5. The CDR3 is 12 amino acids. CDR3 sequence: CASSGQGRVYTF. The CDR3 bases are TGTGCCAGCAGTGGACAGGGGCGGGTCTACACCTTC.

The chain recombines TRBV2 with TRBJ2-7, with D possibly TRBD2 on 6 matching bases. Between the trimmed V and J ends, which lost 9 bases and 6 bases, there was a span of 21 bases. The CDR3 runs to 14 residues. The V gene's germline CDR1 is SNHLY and CDR2 FYNNEI. The CDR3 DNA sequence: TGTGCCAGGGTCTGGCGGGACCGTCTTCTCGAGCAGTACTTC. This sequence encodes CARVWRDRLLEQYF.

In DNA form, the CDR3 reads TGTGCCAGCAGCGTTGGCGGGGGGGCCTACGAGCAGTACTTC. This sequence encodes CASSVGGGAYEQYF. The rearrangement joins TRBV11-2 to TRBJ2-7; 9 bases are shared with TRBD2. V was pared by 5 bases and J by 2 bases, with 4 bases of the junction left unmatched. The germline gives CDR1 SGHAT, CDR2 FQNNGV. CDR3 length: 14 residues.

V and J are TRBV9 and TRBJ1-3; D is perhaps TRBD1 (5 bases). Trimming removed 0 bases at V and 2 bases at J, with 6 bases between. The CDR3 is made up of 14 amino acids. Germline CDR1 SGDLS, CDR2 YYNGEE. For the CDR3, the DNA is TGTGCCAGCAGCGTAGAACAGGCTGGAAACACCATATATTTT. Translating gives CASSVEQAGNTIYF.

This chain connects TRBV18 to TRBJ1-6, with D unclear. The ends were cut back, 6 bases at V and 7 bases at J, with 13 bases in the middle. The germline V gene has CDR1 KGHSH and CDR2 LQKENI. This CDR3 is built from 14 residues. CDR3: CASSPEGSNSPLHF. The CDR3 bases are TGTGCCAGCTCGCCTGAGGGATCCAATTCACCCCTCCACTTT.

In this sample, this clone turned up once. The CDR3 DNA reads TGTGCCAGCAATGACGGAGCTTTAGCCAAAAACATTCAGTACTTC. Protein product: CASNDGALAKNIQYF. This chain joins TRBV28 and TRBJ2-4; no definite D call. Per germline, CDR1 MDHEN and CDR2 SYDVKM. Trimming pared 7 bases from V and 0 bases from J, leaving 13 bases between. This CDR3 is built from 15 residues.

The rearrangement uses TRBV14 and TRBJ2-5, with TRBD2 identical over 7 bases. The ends lost 5 bases at V and 2 bases at J; junction bases unmatched: 8. This CDR3 contains 15 residues. Germline V CDR1 and CDR2: SGHDN, FVKESK. CDR3 sequence reads: CASSLQSGVQETQYF. CDR3 sequence (DNA): TGTGCCAGCAGCTTACAAAGCGGGGTACAAGAGACCCAGTACTTC.

This chain connects TRBV19 to TRBJ1-3; D remains ambiguous. The CDR3 has 16 residues. Germline lookup yields CDR1 LNHDA and CDR2 SQIVND (reference sequence). V lost 6 bases, J lost 0 bases, and 15 bases lay in between. CDR3 residues: CASSLHQRSSGNTIYF. The CDR3 DNA reads as TGTGCCAGTAGCCTACACCAACGGAGCTCTGGAAACACCATATATTTT.

This clone was found a few times. The chain uses TRBV7-8 and TRBJ1-1, with D unresolved. Trimming stripped 5 bases from V and 4 bases from J, with 17 bases between. The germline gives CDR1 SGHVS, CDR2 FQNEAQ. The CDR3 length is 15 residues. CDR3 in DNA: TGTGCCAGCAGCCCCTTCGAGGGTTGGGTCACTGAAGCTTTCTTT. It translates to CASSPFEGWVTEAFF.

The chain is built from TRBV6-4 and TRBJ1-1; D might be TRBD1 (5 bases). Germline V gives CDR1 MRHNA, CDR2 SNTAGT. V was cut by 5 bases and J by 3 bases, with 16 bases left in between. The CDR3 length is 15 residues. CDR3 nucleotide sequence: TGTGCCAGCAGTCCCACAATCGACAGATACACTGAAGCTTTCTTT. Translated: CASSPTIDRYTEAFF.

V and J are TRBV7-3 and TRBJ2-3; unclear D gene. Germline CDR1 is SGHTA and CDR2 is FQGTGA. The germline V and J ends were trimmed by 1 base and 1 base, with 6 bases remaining between them. This CDR3 is built from 14 residues. For the CDR3, the DNA is TGTGCCAGCAGCTTAATGGCGGGCACAGATACGCAGTATTTT. It is translated as CASSLMAGTDTQYF.

The chain recombines TRBV5-1 with TRBJ2-3; 11 positions match TRBD2. This CDR3 contains 16 residues. The V segment lost 1 base and the J segment 2 bases; nucleotides outside the gene matches: 3. Germline lookup yields CDR1 SGHRS and CDR2 YFSETQ. CDR3 in DNA: TGCGCCAGCAGCTTGAGACTAGCGGGGAACACAGATACGCAGTATTTT. Translating gives CASSLRLAGNTDTQYF.

The chain is built from TRBV27 and TRBJ2-7; 8 nucleotides agree with TRBD1. In germline, CDR1 is MNHEY, CDR2 SMNVEV (reference sequence). The trim removed 5 bases at V and 9 bases at J, leaving 12 bases unmatched. CDR3 length: 14 residues. CDR3 region: CASSPTGGRVGQYF. CDR3 sequence (DNA): TGTGCCAGCAGTCCAACAGGGGGTCGCGTCGGGCAGTACTTC.

The CDR3 coding sequence is TGCGCCAGCAGCTTGCAAGCGGGAGGGTCCAATGAGCAGTTCTTC. Amino acids: CASSLQAGGSNEQFF. The genes are TRBV5-1 and TRBJ2-1; 10 bases are shared with TRBD2. V shed 1 base, J shed 6 bases, and the junction held 4 bases outside the gene matches. CDR3 length: 15 amino acids. Germline V gene sequence: CDR1 SGHRS, CDR2 YFSETQ.

CDR3 bases: TGTGCCAGCAGCGTAGGGGAATCAGGGGCTGGAAACACCATATATTTT. Its translation is CASSVGESGAGNTIYF. The V and J genes are TRBV9 and TRBJ1-3; tentatively, D is TRBD1 (6 bases). Germline CDR1 SGDLS, CDR2 YYNGEE. The CDR3 runs 16 residues. With 0 bases removed from V and 2 bases from J, the gap between germline ends came to 12 bases.